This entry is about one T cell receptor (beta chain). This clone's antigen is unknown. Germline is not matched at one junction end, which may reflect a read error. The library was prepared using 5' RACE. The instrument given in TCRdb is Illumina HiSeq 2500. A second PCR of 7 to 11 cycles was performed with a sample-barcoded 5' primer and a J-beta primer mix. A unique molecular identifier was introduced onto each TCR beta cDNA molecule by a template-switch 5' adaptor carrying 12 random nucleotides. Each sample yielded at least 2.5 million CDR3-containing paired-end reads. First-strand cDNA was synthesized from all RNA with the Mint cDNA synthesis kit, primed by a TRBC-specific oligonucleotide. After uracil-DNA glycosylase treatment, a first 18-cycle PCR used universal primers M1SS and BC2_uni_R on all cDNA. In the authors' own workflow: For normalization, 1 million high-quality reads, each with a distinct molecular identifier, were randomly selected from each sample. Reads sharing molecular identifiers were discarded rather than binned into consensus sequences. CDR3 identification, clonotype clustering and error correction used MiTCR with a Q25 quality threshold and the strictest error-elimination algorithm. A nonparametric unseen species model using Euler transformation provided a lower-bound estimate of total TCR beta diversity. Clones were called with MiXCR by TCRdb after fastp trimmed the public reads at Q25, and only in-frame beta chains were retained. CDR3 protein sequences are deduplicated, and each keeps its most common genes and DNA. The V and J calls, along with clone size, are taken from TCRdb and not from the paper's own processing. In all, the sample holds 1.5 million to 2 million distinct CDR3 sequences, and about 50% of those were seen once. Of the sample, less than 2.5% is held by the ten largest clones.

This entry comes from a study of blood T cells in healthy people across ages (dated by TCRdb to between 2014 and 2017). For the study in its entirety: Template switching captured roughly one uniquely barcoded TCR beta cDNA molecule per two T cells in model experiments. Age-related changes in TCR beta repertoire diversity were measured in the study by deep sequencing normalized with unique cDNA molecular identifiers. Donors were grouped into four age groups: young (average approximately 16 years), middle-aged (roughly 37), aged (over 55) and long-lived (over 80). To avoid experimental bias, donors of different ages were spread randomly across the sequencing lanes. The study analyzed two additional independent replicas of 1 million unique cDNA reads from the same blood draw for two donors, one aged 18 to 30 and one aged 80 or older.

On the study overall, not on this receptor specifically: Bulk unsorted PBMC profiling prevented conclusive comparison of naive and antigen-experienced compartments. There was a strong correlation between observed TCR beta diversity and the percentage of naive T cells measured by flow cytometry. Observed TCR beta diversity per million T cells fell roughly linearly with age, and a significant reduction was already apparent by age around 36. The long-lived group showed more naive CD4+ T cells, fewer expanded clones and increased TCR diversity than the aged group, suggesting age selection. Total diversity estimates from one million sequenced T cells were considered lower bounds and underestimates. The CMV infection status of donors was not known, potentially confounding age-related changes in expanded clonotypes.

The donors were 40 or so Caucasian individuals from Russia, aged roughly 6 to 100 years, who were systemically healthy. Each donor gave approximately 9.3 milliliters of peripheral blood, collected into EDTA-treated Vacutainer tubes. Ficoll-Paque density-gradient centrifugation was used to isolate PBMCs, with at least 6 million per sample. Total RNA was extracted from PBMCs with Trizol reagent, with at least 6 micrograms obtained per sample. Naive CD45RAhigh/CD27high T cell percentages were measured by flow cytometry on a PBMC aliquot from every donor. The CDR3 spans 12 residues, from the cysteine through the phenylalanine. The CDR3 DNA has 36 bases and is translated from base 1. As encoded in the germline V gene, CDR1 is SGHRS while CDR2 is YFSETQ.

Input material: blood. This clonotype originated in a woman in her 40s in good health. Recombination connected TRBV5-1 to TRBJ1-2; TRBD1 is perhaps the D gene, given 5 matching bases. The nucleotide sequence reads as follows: TGCGCCAGCGGCTTTGACAGCTATGGCTACACCTTC. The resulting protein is CASGFDSYGYTF. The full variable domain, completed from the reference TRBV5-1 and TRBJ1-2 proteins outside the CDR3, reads KAGVTQTPRYLIKTRGQQVTLSCSPISGHRSVSWYQQTPGQGLQFLFEYFSETQRNKGNFPGRFSGRQFSNSRSEMNVSTLELGDSALYLCASGFDSYGYTFGSGTRLTVV.